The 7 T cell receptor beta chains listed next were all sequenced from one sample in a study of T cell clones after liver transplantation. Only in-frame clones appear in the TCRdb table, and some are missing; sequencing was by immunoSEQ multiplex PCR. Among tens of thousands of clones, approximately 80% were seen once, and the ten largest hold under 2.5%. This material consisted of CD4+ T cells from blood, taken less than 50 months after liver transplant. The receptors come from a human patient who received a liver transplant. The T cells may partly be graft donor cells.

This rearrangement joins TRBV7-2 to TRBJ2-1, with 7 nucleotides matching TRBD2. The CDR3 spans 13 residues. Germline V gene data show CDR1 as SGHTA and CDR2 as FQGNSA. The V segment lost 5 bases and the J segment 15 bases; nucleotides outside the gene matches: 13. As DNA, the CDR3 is TGTGCCAGCAGCCTTAAGGAGGCGGGGGTAGTGTTCTTC. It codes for CASSLKEAGVVFF.

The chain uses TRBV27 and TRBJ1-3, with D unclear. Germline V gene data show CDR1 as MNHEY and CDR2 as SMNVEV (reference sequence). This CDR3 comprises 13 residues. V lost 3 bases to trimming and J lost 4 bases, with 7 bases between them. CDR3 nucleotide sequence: TGTGCCAGCAGTTTCCGGGAAGGAAACACCATATATTTT. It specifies CASSFREGNTIYF.

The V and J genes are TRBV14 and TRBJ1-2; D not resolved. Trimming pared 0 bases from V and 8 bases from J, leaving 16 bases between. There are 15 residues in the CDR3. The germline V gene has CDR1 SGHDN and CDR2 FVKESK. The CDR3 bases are TGTGCCAGCAGCCAAGAATTACCCATCGTGGGGGGCTACACCTTC. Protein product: CASSQELPIVGGYTF.

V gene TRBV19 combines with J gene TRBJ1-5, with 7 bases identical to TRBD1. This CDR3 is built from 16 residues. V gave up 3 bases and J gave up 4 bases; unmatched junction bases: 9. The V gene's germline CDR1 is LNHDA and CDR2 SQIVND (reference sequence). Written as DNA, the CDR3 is TGTGCCAGTAGTATCCTAGACAGGGTTGGGAATCAGCCCCAGCATTTT. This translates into CASSILDRVGNQPQHF.

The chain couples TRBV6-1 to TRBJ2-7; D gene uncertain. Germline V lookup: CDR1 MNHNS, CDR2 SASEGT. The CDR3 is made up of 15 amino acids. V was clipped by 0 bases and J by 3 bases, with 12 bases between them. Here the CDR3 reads CASSEAWTGLYEQYF. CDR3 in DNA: TGTGCCAGCAGTGAAGCCTGGACGGGTCTCTACGAGCAGTACTTC.

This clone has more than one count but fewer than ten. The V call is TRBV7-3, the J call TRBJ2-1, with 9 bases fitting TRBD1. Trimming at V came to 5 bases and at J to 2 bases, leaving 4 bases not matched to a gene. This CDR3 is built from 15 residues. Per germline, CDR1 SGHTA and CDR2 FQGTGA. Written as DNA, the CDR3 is TGTGCCAGCAGCCCTAGGACAGGGGCCTACAATGAGCAGTTCTTC. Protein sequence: CASSPRTGAYNEQFF.

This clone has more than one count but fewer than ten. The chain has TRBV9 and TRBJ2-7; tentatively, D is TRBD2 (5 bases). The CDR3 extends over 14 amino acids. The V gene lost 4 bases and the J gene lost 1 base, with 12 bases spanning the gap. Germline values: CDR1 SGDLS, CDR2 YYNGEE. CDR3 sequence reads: CASSPRWESYEQYF. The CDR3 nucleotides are TGTGCCAGCAGCCCACGTTGGGAGTCCTACGAGCAGTACTTC.